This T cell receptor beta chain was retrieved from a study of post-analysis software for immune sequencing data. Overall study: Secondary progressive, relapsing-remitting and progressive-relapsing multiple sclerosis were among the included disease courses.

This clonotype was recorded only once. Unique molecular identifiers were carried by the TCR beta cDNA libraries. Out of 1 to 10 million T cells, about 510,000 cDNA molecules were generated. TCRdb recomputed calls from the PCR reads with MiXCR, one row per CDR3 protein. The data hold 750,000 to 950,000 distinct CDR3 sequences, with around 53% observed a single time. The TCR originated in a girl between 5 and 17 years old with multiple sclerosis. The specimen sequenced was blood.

The CDR3 here is CASSLRLGRTDTQYF. The DNA of the CDR3 is TGTGCCAGCAGTTTACGACTAGGACGCACAGATACGCAGTATTTT. The rearrangement links TRBV7-9 to TRBJ2-3; tentatively, D is TRBD2 (6 bases). The V and J ends lost 6 bases and 1 base respectively, with 14 bases between them. The CDR3 consists of 15 residues. Germline CDR1 is SEHNR and CDR2 is FQNEAQ (reference sequence).